Here is one T cell receptor beta chain with its context. The antigen it recognizes is unknown. Nothing much larger sits one base from this clone, and base qualities are not available. The immunoSEQ Assay, a bias-controlled multiplex PCR, was used to amplify TCRbeta CDR3 regions from genomic DNA. Per the original workflow: Nucleated cell counts per sample were estimated from amplification of reference gene primers within the assay. To quantify the absolute abundance of each unique TCRbeta CDR3 rearrangement, sequence reads were collapsed and filtered. For each sample, productive Simpson clonality was calculated as the square root of Simpson's diversity index over productive rearrangements. TCRdb took over this immuneACCESS table, retaining in-frame rearrangements with V and J assigned. Such tables are incomplete; in checked studies, under half of the missing clones stem from an unresolved V gene, and the remainder is unexplained. V and J calls and clone size are copied from that table; D and trimming were computed from the DNA. The sample table holds a few hundred thousand clones, of which 65% to 85% were seen once. Together, the top ten hold 3.4% of the sample.

The record originates from a study of blood T cell repertoires in COVID-19 (dated by TCRdb to about 2020). In terms of the full investigation: Collaborator samples came from the United States, Italy and Spain and covered acute and convalescent phases of COVID-19. The prospective study material was composed of cDNA or gDNA derived from T cells, B-cell-depleted T cells, or PBMCs. Subjects who had been exposed to COVID-19, were actively infected with it, or had recovered from it provided the deeply sampled blood TCRbeta repertoires that made up the dataset. The repertoires were released in a freely available public database intended as a resource for research on the immune response to SARS-CoV-2. Samples came from the ongoing ImmuneRACE study (first 160 participants) plus 1,254 subjects from 6 global collaborators. Sample metadata almost always included a de-identified subject ID, COVID-19 status, age in years and sex. HLA class I and class II types, where available, came from metadata supplied by the sample provider rather than from assay-based typing. Results and caveats for the whole study, not just this receptor: The quantity of clinical and demographic metadata differed by source and by participant and was supplied without curation.

CDR1 MNHEY and CDR2 SMNVEV were looked up in the germline V gene (reference sequence). For this chain, trimming is 4 bases at the V end and 6 bases at the J end, and the number of junction bases without a gene match is 21. Spanning cysteine to phenylalanine, the CDR3 consists of 19 amino acids. The read is trimmed to its CDR3 DNA, 57 bases read in frame from base 1. Enrolling through a virtual design, the prospective study's participants ranged in age from roughly 18 to 89 years and lived across 20 to 30 United States geographic areas. Cohort assignment in the prospective study relied on participant-reported clinical history from a screening survey and a study questionnaire. For ImmuneRACE Cohort 3, a participant was defined as recovered based on two consecutive negative NP/OP PCR tests, clearance by a healthcare professional, or resolution of symptoms. In the prospective study, mobile phlebotomists collected whole blood, serum and a nasopharyngeal or oropharyngeal swab from each participant. Over a roughly 2-month period, participants in the prospective study had the option of providing additional blood draws and questionnaires. Blood samples from the prospective study were shipped frozen or at room temperature prior to DNA extraction.

The chain employs TRBV27 and TRBJ2-7; TRBD2 lines up with 10 middle nucleotides. The receptor was derived from a middle-aged man who had recovered from COVID-19. Sequencing was performed on PBMCs or T cells enriched from blood (not recorded which). The nucleotides read TGTGCCAGCAGTTCTAGATACCCTAGTCTTTTAGCGGGAGGCTCCGAGCAGTACTTC. It translates as CASSSRYPSLLAGGSEQYF.